Given below is one T cell receptor beta chain in context. Its target is not known. The data stem from a study of blood T cells in healthy people across ages. Whole-study findings and limits: Diversity was higher, and naive CD4+ cells more numerous, in long-lived donors than in aged donors.

Trimming shortened V by 2 bases and J by 0 bases, and 14 bases separated the two germline ends. Germline assignment: CDR1 SQVTM and CDR2 ANQGSEA. The CDR3 is made up of 16 amino acids. A second roughly 7 to 11 cycle PCR used barcoded and J-beta primers. In TCRdb, the 5' RACE reads were re-called with MiXCR into one record per CDR3 protein. The table has more than 450,000 distinct CDR3 sequences, about 25% seen once. The same specimen was also included in a second study, on T cells of mothers and their children. Per that paper: Primer M1S, used in the second PCR, introduced sample barcodes and 2-4 random nucleotides. For unrelated pairs as for related ones, thymic selection shapes TCR recombination output similarly. None of the identified T cell clones proved to be persistent microchimeric clones.

The sequenced sample was blood. The clonotype originates from a boy aged 2 to 9 in good health. The gene calls are TRBV29-1 and TRBJ1-3; a possible D gene is TRBD1 (5 bases). CDR3 DNA sequence: TGCAGCGTTGAACGTAGGGGTACCAGCTCTGGAAACACCATATATTTT. Amino acids: CSVERRGTSSGNTIYF.